One sample yielded the 28 T cell receptor beta chains listed below, sequenced in a study of vaccination effects on CD4 cells after COVID-19. Antigen-specific CD4+ T cells were first expanded with viral peptide pools by the ViraFEST assay and only then sequenced. At the end of around 11 days of culture, CD4+ T cells were isolated. Here immunoSEQ multiplex PCR was the method, and the copy in TCRdb shows in-frame clones only, minus some. The sample holds some 14,000 clones, approximately 82% seen once. No antigen has been identified for these receptors. Specimen: CD4+ T cells from PBMCs cultured with HCoV-229E spike peptides, collected before COVID-19 vaccination. These TCRs come from a human donor who received a COVID-19 vaccine.

This clone was seen a single time. The chain is built from TRBV28 and TRBJ1-2; D possibly corresponds to TRBD1 (5 bases). The CDR3 extends over 18 amino acids. The germline gives CDR1 MDHEN, CDR2 SYDVKM. Trimming pared 3 bases from V and 2 bases from J, leaving 22 bases between. The CDR3 nucleotides are TGTGCCAGCAGTTTGTACGGGGGAATGTTGGACGGAAACTATGGCTACACCTTC. As protein: CASSLYGGMLDGNYGYTF.

This clone occurred a few times. The chain recombines TRBV7-9 with TRBJ1-2, with D uncertain. Germline V CDR1 and CDR2: SEHNR, FQNEAQ (reference sequence). This CDR3 spans 13 amino acids. The germline V and J ends were trimmed by 5 bases and 4 bases, with 11 bases remaining between them. The CDR3 sequence: CASSPRESYGYTF. The CDR3 nucleotides are TGTGCCAGCAGCCCCCGGGAGAGCTATGGCTACACCTTC.

The chain uses TRBV5-1 and TRBJ2-7; TRBD1 matches 7 bases. The CDR3 consists of 14 residues. After removal of 2 bases from V and 3 bases from J, the junction contained 5 bases not matched to a gene. Germline V gene lookup returns CDR1 SGHRS and CDR2 YFSETQ. CDR3 in amino acids: CASSFEPGGYEQYF. CDR3 bases: TGCGCCAGCAGCTTCGAGCCAGGGGGCTACGAGCAGTACTTC. The entire variable domain, with the rest obtained from reference TRBV5-1 and TRBJ2-7, is as follows: KAGVTQTPRYLIKTRGQQVTLSCSPISGHRSVSWYQQTPGQGLQFLFEYFSETQRNKGNFPGRFSGRQFSNSRSEMNVSTLELGDSALYLCASSFEPGGYEQYFGPGTRLTVT.

V usage is TRBV6-2 or TRBV6-3 and J usage is TRBJ1-1; the D gene is possibly TRBD1 (5 bases). Germline V gene data show CDR1 as MNHEY and CDR2 as SVGEGT. The CDR3 covers 17 residues. Trimming left V 4 bases short and J 1 base short, with 19 bases between. The CDR3 DNA reads as TGTGCCAGCAGTTGGCGTGATCGGGGAAGGGGGAACACTGAAGCTTTCTTT. It specifies CASSWRDRGRGNTEAFF.

This chain uses TRBV6-6 with TRBJ1-2; tentative D call: TRBD1 (6 bases). Germline V gene data show CDR1 as MNHNY and CDR2 as SVGAGI (reference sequence). Trimming pared 8 bases from V and 7 bases from J, leaving 26 bases between. This CDR3 region has 16 residues. In DNA, the CDR3 is TGTGCCAGCTCCCCTACGGAGGGGGGAATAGTGGGTGGCTACACCTTC. It specifies CASSPTEGGIVGGYTF.

CDR3 residues: CASSRRVVRSTDTQYF. The CDR3 DNA reads as TGTGCCAGTAGTCGCAGGGTAGTACGCTCCACAGATACGCAGTATTTT. The chain joins TRBV19 to TRBJ2-3; weak D call: TRBD1 (5 bases). Trimming cost V 5 bases and J 2 bases, with 17 bases left between them. Looked up from germline, CDR1 is LNHDA and CDR2 is SQIVND (reference sequence). This CDR3 spans 16 amino acids.

CDR3 nucleotides: TGTGCCAGCAGCTTAGAGACTAGCGGGGGCAATGAGCAGTTCTTC. Residues: CASSLETSGGNEQFF. J is TRBJ2-1 and V is TRBV7-2, with 12 nucleotides matching TRBD2. Per the germline V gene, CDR1 is SGHTA and CDR2 is FQGNSA. The CDR3 has 15 amino acids. V trimming: 1 base; J trimming: 6 bases; junction bases outside the gene matches: 1.

The J gene is TRBJ1-2, the V gene TRBV12-3 or TRBV12-4; no firm D call. Trimming took off 1 base at V and 8 bases at J, with 5 bases between the two ends. The CDR3 runs 11 residues. CDR3 nucleotides: TGTGCCAGCAGTTTAGGGGAAGGCTACACCTTC. Amino acids: CASSLGEGYTF.

The chain recombines TRBV6-5 with TRBJ1-1; perhaps TRBD1 as D (5 bases). Germline lookup yields CDR1 MNHEY and CDR2 SVGAGI. CDR3 length: 14 amino acids. The ends were cut back, 4 bases at V and 5 bases at J, with 14 bases in the middle. CDR3 nucleotide sequence: TGTGCCAGCAGTTCCGGGGGGGTAAGGACTGAAGCTTTCTTT. Protein sequence: CASSSGGVRTEAFF.

This chain joins TRBV11-2 and TRBJ2-2; TRBD2 matches at 14 bases. The germline CDR1 and CDR2 sequences are SGHAT and FQNNGV. CDR3 length: 18 residues. The V and J ends lost 5 bases and 4 bases, in that order; junction bases with no gene match: 9. The CDR3, as DNA: TGTGCCAGCAGCGAGGGACTAGCGGGGGCCCCCCCCACCGGGGAGCTGTTTTTT. This gives the protein CASSEGLAGAPPTGELFF.

This sequence joins TRBV7-8 and TRBJ1-4; D is unclear. V dropped 5 bases and J dropped 0 bases, with 13 bases sitting between them. Germline V gene data show CDR1 as SGHVS and CDR2 as FQNEAQ. The CDR3 runs to 16 residues. The CDR3 DNA reads as TGTGCCAGCAGCCCTAGACGGGCCGCAACTAATGAAAAACTGTTTTTT. Translated: CASSPRRAATNEKLFF. Variable domain in full (rest from reference TRBV7-8 and TRBJ1-4): GAGVSQSPRYKVAKRGQDVALRCDPISGHVSLFWYQQALGQGPEFLTYFQNEAQLDKSGLPSDRFFAERPEGSVSTLKIQRTQQEDSAVYLCASSPRRAATNEKLFFGSGTQLSVL.

The chain has TRBV6-5 and TRBJ2-3; TRBD1 aligns across 7 bases. CDR1 is MNHEY, CDR2 SVGAGI, per germline. Unmatched junction bases numbered 9, after V lost 6 bases and J lost 6 bases. This CDR3 has 14 residues. CDR3 sequence (DNA): TGTGCCAGCAGGTTAAGCCGGGACAGCGATACGCAGTATTTT. Encoded protein: CASRLSRDSDTQYF.

The sample holds one count of this clone. This chain uses TRBV6-6 with TRBJ1-6; the match to TRBD1 covers 9 bases. V trimming: 6 bases; J trimming: 9 bases; junction bases outside the gene matches: 9. CDR3 length: 15 residues. The germline gives CDR1 MNHNY, CDR2 SVGAGI (reference sequence). The chain's CDR3 is CASSNPGQGSSPLHF. In nucleotides, the CDR3 is TGTGCCAGCAGCAATCCGGGACAGGGCTCTTCACCCCTCCACTTT.

This chain joins TRBV5-1 and TRBJ2-1, with 8 nucleotides matching TRBD1. CDR1 SGHRS and CDR2 YFSETQ come from the germline V gene. The length of the CDR3 is 16 residues. The J segment lost 6 bases and the V segment lost 0 bases, leaving 8 bases of the junction unmatched. In DNA, the CDR3 is TGCGCCAGCAGCTTGGCCGGACAGGGAAACACCAATGAGCAGTTCTTC. Amino acid sequence: CASSLAGQGNTNEQFF.

The gene calls are TRBV5-1 and TRBJ1-1, with unresolved D. In germline, CDR1 is SGHRS, CDR2 YFSETQ. CDR3 length: 14 residues. The ends were cut back, 0 bases at V and 1 base at J, with 7 bases in the middle. The CDR3: CASSLAAANTEAFF. Here the CDR3 DNA reads TGCGCCAGCAGCTTGGCCGCGGCGAACACTGAAGCTTTCTTT.

In this sample, this clone turned up a few times. The DNA of the CDR3 is TGTGCCAGCAGCCAAGATTTAGTCCTACAAGAGACCCAGTACTTC. Amino acids: CASSQDLVLQETQYF. This rearrangement joins TRBV3-1 (or the pseudogene TRBV3-2) to TRBJ2-5; no reliable D call. CDR3 length equals 15 residues. Germline CDR1 is LGHDT and CDR2 is YNNKEL (reference sequence). Trimming took 0 bases from V and 2 from J, leaving 10 bases between them.

The genes are TRBV6-5 and TRBJ1-2; D possibly corresponds to TRBD1 (6 bases). The germline V gene has CDR1 MNHEY and CDR2 SVGAGI. The CDR3 sequence is 12 residues long. Trimming took 8 bases from V and 7 from J, leaving 14 bases between them. This CDR3 is CASGPGGGGYTF. CDR3 nucleotides: TGTGCCAGCGGGCCGGGGGGCGGTGGCTACACCTTC.

This clone occurred once. The V and J genes are TRBV7-2 and TRBJ1-5; D gene ambiguous. The V gene lost 2 bases and the J gene lost 6 bases, with 11 bases spanning the gap. The CDR3 runs to 14 residues. Germline V gives CDR1 SGHTA, CDR2 FQGNSA. The chain's CDR3 is CASSLKAGSQPQHF. The CDR3 DNA is TGTGCCAGCAGCTTAAAGGCCGGGAGTCAGCCCCAGCATTTT.

The chain recombines TRBV5-6 with TRBJ1-2, with a possible D match to TRBD1 (6 bases). V gave up 5 bases and J gave up 3 bases, with 14 bases separating them. CDR1 is SGHDT, CDR2 YYEEEE, per germline. This CDR3 comprises 14 residues. This CDR3 reads CASSYRASYYGYTF. The DNA for the CDR3 is TGTGCCAGCAGTTACAGGGCTTCCTACTATGGCTACACCTTC.

The gene calls are TRBV6-2 or TRBV6-3 and TRBJ1-1; a weak D match, TRBD1 (5 bases). Between the trimmed V and J ends, which lost 1 base and 3 bases, there was a span of 9 bases. Germline CDR1 MNHEY, CDR2 SVGEGT. The CDR3 is 14 residues long. The CDR3 sequence: CASSYYKGDTEAFF. CDR3 sequence (DNA): TGTGCCAGCAGTTACTACAAAGGGGACACTGAAGCTTTCTTT.

V gene TRBV29-1 combines with J gene TRBJ2-1; no reliable D call. CDR1 is SQVTM, CDR2 ANQGSEA, per germline. V lost 2 bases and J lost 7, with 12 bases in between. The CDR3 runs to 13 residues. Here the CDR3 DNA reads TGCAGCGTTGAAAGACCCCTTAGGAATGAGCAGTTCTTC. As protein: CSVERPLRNEQFF.

The chain links TRBV6-5 to TRBJ2-7; 7 nucleotides agree with TRBD2. The CDR3 totals 11 residues. The trim removed 8 bases at V and 2 bases at J, leaving 0 bases unmatched. Per germline, CDR1 MNHEY and CDR2 SVGAGI. Here the CDR3 reads CASGGAYEQYF. In DNA form, the CDR3 reads TGTGCCAGCGGGGGGGCCTACGAGCAGTACTTC.

This clone appeared once. The chain is built from TRBV2 and TRBJ2-1; tentative D call: TRBD2 (5 bases). There are 14 residues in the CDR3. Germline CDR1 SNHLY, CDR2 FYNNEI. Between the trimmed V and J ends, which lost 2 bases and 6 bases, there was a span of 11 bases. CDR3 protein: CASSEFTRGNEQFF. CDR3 bases: TGTGCCAGCAGTGAATTTACTAGAGGCAATGAGCAGTTCTTC.

This chain connects TRBV2 to TRBJ1-5; D is undetermined. The CDR3 is 12 residues long. Germline V gives CDR1 SNHLY, CDR2 FYNNEI. V lost 4 bases and J 6 bases, leaving 7 bases between the germline ends. The CDR3 sequence is CASSGETQPQHF. CDR3 nucleotides: TGTGCCAGCAGTGGGGAAACTCAGCCCCAGCATTTT. Together with reference TRBV2 and TRBJ1-5, the CDR3 gives the full variable domain: EPEVTQTPSHQVTQMGQEVILRCVPISNHLYFYWYRQILGQKVEFLVSFYNNEISEKSEIFDDQFSVERPDGSNFTLKIRSTKLEDSAMYFCASSGETQPQHFGDGTRLSIL.

This clone was observed a single time. The V call is TRBV4-2, the J call TRBJ2-3; no firm D call. Germline V gives CDR1 LGHNA, CDR2 YNFKEQ. V was clipped by 1 base and J by 1 base, with 9 bases between them. This CDR3 spans 15 amino acids. CDR3 amino acids: CASSQVTAGTDTQYF. The CDR3, as DNA: TGTGCCAGCAGCCAAGTCACCGCCGGCACAGATACGCAGTATTTT.

The chain employs TRBV5-1 and TRBJ2-7; tentatively, D is TRBD1 (6 bases). In germline, CDR1 is SGHRS, CDR2 YFSETQ. Trimming removed 7 bases at V and 4 bases at J, with 12 bases between. The CDR3 spans 12 residues. As DNA, the CDR3 is TGCGCCAGCGGCGGACAGCCATACGAGCAGTACTTC. It yields the protein CASGGQPYEQYF.

This chain joins TRBV6-5 and TRBJ1-1; the match to TRBD1 covers 8 bases. V trimming: 6 bases; J trimming: 1 base; junction bases outside the gene matches: 4. The CDR3 length is 14 residues. CDR1 is MNHEY, CDR2 SVGAGI, per germline. CDR3 residues: CASRIQGGNTEAFF. The CDR3 DNA reads TGTGCCAGCAGAATACAGGGGGGGAACACTGAAGCTTTCTTT.

This clone is termed medium-sized. This chain joins TRBV5-1 and TRBJ2-3; either TRBD1 or TRBD2 may fit D (7 bases each). There are 15 residues in the CDR3. CDR1 is SGHRS and CDR2 is YFSETQ in the germline V gene. The V end was cut by 0 bases, the J end by 4 bases, with 12 bases between. In DNA form, the CDR3 reads TGCGCCAGCAGCTTGGTTGGGAGGGGGCCAGATACGCAGTATTTT. Its translation: CASSLVGRGPDTQYF.